The entry that follows covers one T cell receptor beta chain sequence. The ends were cut back, 5 bases at V and 4 bases at J, with 14 bases in the middle. This CDR3 has 14 residues. Germline-derived CDR1 and CDR2 are SGHNT and YENEEA. Original data processing: Using reference gene primer amplification, nucleated cell counts were estimated. Assay used: immunoSEQ multiplex PCR; TCRdb lists only in-frame clones, some missing. V, J and clone size derive from that table, while D and trimming were established from the DNA sequence. The table lists about 130,000 clones, approximately 89% of them singletons. The record originates from a study of blood T cell repertoires in COVID-19. Whole-study context: Researchers got acute and convalescent COVID-19 samples from the United States, Italy and Spain.

V and J are TRBV11-3 and TRBJ1-1; D is undetermined. Sequenced input: peripheral blood. The clonotype was recovered from a human donor in a cohort sampled during active COVID-19. The CDR3 DNA is TGTGCCAGCAGCACCAGTCCGAGGGCCACTGAAGCTTTCTTT. This gives the protein CASSTSPRATEAFF.